This TCR beta chain originates from a study of cytomegalovirus exposure and HLA in healthy donors. The CDR3 runs to 14 residues. From germline, CDR1 is SGHVS and CDR2 FQNEAQ. J lost 1 base, V lost 6 bases, and 2 bases had no gene match. PCR used 60 Vbeta primers and 13 Jbeta primers. The assay was immunoSEQ multiplex PCR, and TCRdb's table has in-frame clones only and misses some. The data contain 150,000 to 200,000 clones, 80% to 90% of them seen just once; the ten biggest clones take up roughly 13%. The chain links TRBV7-8 to TRBJ2-2; 7 bases line up with TRBD1. The receptor comes from a woman in her fifties or sixties in good health and CMV-seronegative. Sample: PBMCs. CDR3 residues: CASRTGENTGELFF. The CDR3 region has the DNA TGTGCCAGCAGAACAGGGGAGAACACCGGGGAGCTGTTTTTT.